This entry lists 22 T cell receptor beta chains sequenced from one sample in a study of response to subunit inactivated influenza vaccine. TCRdb ran MiXCR on the RT-PCR reads and lists one entry per CDR3 protein. Here the sample spans some 480,000 distinct CDR3 sequences, 9.5% to 12% being singletons. Material: PBMCs from blood, obtained roughly 47 days after vaccination. Source of these receptors: a man between 45 and 60 years old who received an inactivated influenza vaccine.

The CDR3 DNA sequence: TGTGCCGTCCGGAGAGGGGAGAACACCGGGGAGCTGTTTTTT. Its protein is CAVRRGENTGELFF. The rearrangement joins TRBV27 to TRBJ2-2; D tentatively fits TRBD1 or TRBD2 (5 bases each). The V gene's germline CDR1 is MNHEY and CDR2 SMNVEV (reference sequence). Trimming removed 11 bases from V and 1 base from J, with 14 bases in between. The CDR3 consists of 14 residues.

This clonotype occurred a few times. The rearrangement uses TRBV27 and TRBJ1-6, with 9 positions matching TRBD1. Germline V CDR1 and CDR2: MNHEY, SMNVEV (reference sequence). The CDR3 sequence is 14 residues long. V lost 6 bases, J lost 9 bases, and 6 bases stayed unmatched. CDR3 bases: TGTGCCAGCAGGATTACAGGGGGCGTTTCACCCCTCCACTTT. Its protein product is CASRITGGVSPLHF.

This clonotype was found a few times. This rearrangement joins TRBV7-9 to TRBJ2-7; 12 bases match TRBD2. Germline CDR1 reads SEHNR; CDR2 reads FQNEAQ (reference sequence). The V segment lost 4 bases and the J segment 4 bases; nucleotides outside the gene matches: 8. This CDR3 is built from 16 residues. For the CDR3, the DNA is TGTGCCAGCAGCTCAGATGGGACTAGCGGGCTTTACGAGCAGTACTTC. Amino acids: CASSSDGTSGLYEQYF.

This clonotype has at least ten counts. Relative to the germline gene, one junction end is altered; a read error may explain this. The genes are TRBV20-1 and TRBJ2-7, with D perhaps being TRBD1 or TRBD2 (5 bases each). The CDR3 runs 11 residues. From germline, CDR1 is DFQATT and CDR2 SNEGSKA (reference sequence). In DNA, the CDR3 is TGCAGTGCTAGAGGGGACCGCGTCACAAACTTC. Residues: CSARGDRVTNF.

V is TRBV20-1 and J is TRBJ2-7; D possibly corresponds to TRBD2 (6 bases). The CDR3 is 15 amino acids. V was shortened by 1 base and J by 0 bases, with 13 bases between the two germline ends. The germline V gene has CDR1 DFQATT and CDR2 SNEGSKA (reference sequence). CDR3 amino acids: CSARGPSSVSYEQYF. The CDR3 DNA reads as TGCAGTGCTAGAGGACCGTCTAGCGTCTCCTACGAGCAGTACTTC.

This clonotype has ten or more counts. The chain employs TRBV20-1 and TRBJ1-1; maybe TRBD1 (5 bases). This CDR3 spans 13 amino acids. V was shortened by 3 bases and J by 5 bases, with 13 bases between the two germline ends. Germline-derived CDR1 and CDR2 are DFQATT and SNEGSKA (reference sequence). CDR3 sequence (DNA): TGCAGTGCTAGGCCCCGCGGGGGAACTGAAGCTTTCTTT. Its translation is CSARPRGGTEAFF.

V and J are TRBV7-2 and TRBJ1-2; possibly TRBD1 for D (6 bases). CDR1 and CDR2 from the germline V gene are SGHTA and FQGNSA. V was trimmed by 1 base and J by 8 bases, leaving 14 bases between them. This CDR3 has 14 amino acids. CDR3 loop: CASSLGFAGGGYTF. CDR3 in DNA: TGTGCCAGCAGCTTAGGGTTTGCGGGGGGCGGCTACACCTTC.

This clonotype was seen repeatedly, ten times or more. The J gene is TRBJ1-1, the V gene TRBV7-2; D is unresolved. Deletions cut 5 bases from V and 1 base from J, with 8 bases between. Germline CDR1 is SGHTA and CDR2 is FQGNSA. This CDR3 spans 13 amino acids. The CDR3: CASSHDQNTEAFF. For the CDR3, the DNA is TGTGCCAGCAGCCATGACCAGAACACTGAAGCTTTCTTT.

This clonotype came up a few times. The chain carries TRBV5-1 and TRBJ2-1, with a tentative D call TRBD2 (5 bases). Germline loops: CDR1 SGHRS, CDR2 YFSETQ. The CDR3 length is 11 residues. The ends were cut back, 5 bases at V and 8 bases at J, with 8 bases in the middle. This CDR3 reads CASRISDEQFF. DNA of the CDR3: TGCGCCAGCAGGATTAGCGATGAGCAGTTCTTC.

This clonotype was observed at least ten times. The rearrangement uses TRBV29-1 and TRBJ1-4; no firm D call. The CDR3 totals 13 residues. V lost 7 bases to trimming and J lost 0 bases, with 9 bases between them. From germline, CDR1 is SQVTM and CDR2 ANQGSEA. CDR3 amino acids: CSGCHATNEKLFF. The CDR3 DNA sequence: TGCAGCGGATGCCATGCAACTAATGAAAAACTGTTTTTT.

The sample holds a few counts of this clonotype. One base away lies a much larger clone, so this may be a sequencing read error. V usage is TRBV29-1 and J usage is TRBJ1-1; a possible D gene is TRBD1 (6 bases). Looked up from germline, CDR1 is SQVTM and CDR2 is ANQGSEA. The CDR3 covers 17 residues. The CDR3 sequence: CSVEDPGTTRPGTEVFF. In DNA form, the CDR3 reads TGCAGCGTTGAAGATCCCGGGACAACCAGACCAGGCACTGAAGTTTTCTTT. Combining the CDR3 with reference TRBV29-1 and TRBJ1-1 gives the whole variable domain SAVISQKPSRDICQRGTSLTIQCQVDSQVTMMFWYRQQPGQSLTLIATANQGSEATYESGFVIDKFPISRPNLTFSTLTVSNMSPEDSSIYLCSVEDPGTTRPGTEVFFGQGTRLTVV.

This chain links TRBV5-1 with TRBJ2-3; 9 bases fit TRBD2. The CDR3 is 19 amino acids. Germline CDR1 is SGHRS and CDR2 is YFSETQ. V lost 4 bases and J lost 2; bases outside the gene matches: 17. The CDR3: CASSVGLATHGGATDTQYF. DNA for the CDR3: TGCGCCAGCAGCGTAGGACTAGCGACCCACGGCGGGGCCACAGATACGCAGTATTTT.

In DNA form, the CDR3 reads TGTGCCAGCAGCTTATCGTCCAGGGCGGCCGAGCAGTTCTTC. Translating it yields CASSLSSRAAEQFF. The J gene is TRBJ2-1, the V gene TRBV7-9; possibly TRBD1 for D (5 bases). With 2 bases removed from V and 10 bases from J, the gap between germline ends came to 15 bases. CDR3 length: 14 residues. In germline, CDR1 is SEHNR, CDR2 FQNEAQ (reference sequence).

The genes are TRBV7-2 and TRBJ2-1; 10 nucleotides line up with TRBD2. V shed 3 bases, J shed 4 bases, and the junction held 3 bases outside the gene matches. CDR1 is SGHTA and CDR2 is FQGNSA in the germline V gene. The CDR3 totals 15 residues. The CDR3 sequence is CASSFLAGAYNEQFF. For the CDR3, the DNA is TGTGCCAGCAGCTTCCTAGCGGGAGCTTACAATGAGCAGTTCTTC.

The J gene is TRBJ2-1, the V gene TRBV3-1; TRBD2 agrees at 13 bases. The junction had 10 bases not matched to a gene; V was cut back by 4 bases and J by 4 bases. Germline assignment: CDR1 LGHDT and CDR2 YNNKEL (reference sequence). This CDR3 has 18 residues. CDR3 protein: CASSPTLAGGPIYNEQFF. CDR3 in DNA: TGTGCCAGCAGCCCGACACTAGCGGGGGGGCCTATTTACAATGAGCAGTTCTTC.

This clonotype was seen many times. The chain combines TRBV10-3 with TRBJ1-6; no clear D. CDR1 is ENHRY and CDR2 is SYGVKD in the germline V gene. Trimming removed 6 bases from V and 0 bases from J, with 9 bases in between. The CDR3 spans 15 residues. DNA for the CDR3: TGTGCCATCAGCACCCCCGGCTCCTATAATTCACCCCTCCACTTT. Amino acids: CAISTPGSYNSPLHF.

The chain is built from TRBV7-3 and TRBJ2-1; a possible D gene is TRBD2 (5 bases). The CDR3 is 14 amino acids. Trimming cost V 2 bases and J 6 bases, with 11 bases left between them. The V gene's germline CDR1 is SGHTA and CDR2 FQGTGA. This chain's CDR3 is CASSLLALGNEQFF. The CDR3 region has the DNA TGTGCCAGCAGCTTATTAGCGCTCGGCAATGAGCAGTTCTTC.

CDR3 nucleotide sequence: TGTGCCAGCAGACCACCGGGTACTCCCACAGATACGCAGTATTTT. Protein product: CASRPPGTPTDTQYF. The chain couples TRBV7-8 to TRBJ2-3; D gene ambiguous. In germline, CDR1 is SGHVS, CDR2 FQNEAQ. V gave up 6 bases and J gave up 2 bases, with 15 bases separating them. This CDR3 has 15 amino acids.

The V and J genes are TRBV7-2 and TRBJ1-1, with unresolved D. This CDR3 is 15 amino acids long. Germline assignment: CDR1 SGHTA and CDR2 FQGNSA. Trimming removed 5 bases from V and 4 bases from J, with 17 bases in between. CDR3 nucleotide sequence: TGTGCCAGCAGCCCTCGACGAGTGGGAAGCACTGAAGCTTTCTTT. Translated: CASSPRRVGSTEAFF.

This rearrangement joins TRBV4-3 to TRBJ1-2, with TRBD1 as a possible D gene (5 bases). Trimming left V 0 bases short and J 7 bases short, with 24 bases between. There are 18 residues in the CDR3. The germline V gene encodes CDR1 LGHNA and CDR2 YSLEER. The CDR3 protein is CASSQDFNGARTWGGYTF. The CDR3 nucleotides read TGCGCCAGCAGCCAAGACTTTAATGGGGCACGGACTTGGGGTGGCTACACCTTC.

This clonotype was counted ten times or more. V gene TRBV20-1 combines with J gene TRBJ2-2; D is uncertain. CDR3 length equals 15 residues. Germline CDR1 reads DFQATT; CDR2 reads SNEGSKA (reference sequence). V lost 0 bases and J lost 1, with 9 bases in between. The DNA for the CDR3 is TGCAGTGCTAGAGACGTGGCGCTGAACACCGGGGAGCTGTTTTTT. Residues: CSARDVALNTGELFF.

This clonotype appeared a few times. J is TRBJ2-3 and V is TRBV24-1, with 9 positions matching TRBD1. The V gene's germline CDR1 is KGHDR and CDR2 SFDVKD. The CDR3 has 15 amino acids. V trimming: 1 base; J trimming: 3 bases; junction bases outside the gene matches: 1. CDR3 sequence reads: CATSDFGQGTDTQYF. For the CDR3, the DNA is TGTGCCACCAGTGATTTTGGACAGGGGACAGATACGCAGTATTTT.